This T cell receptor (beta chain) was captured by sequencing in a study of shared clonotypes between healthy human individuals. On the study more broadly: There were three CD4 naive, three CD4 memory, two CD8 naive and one CD8 memory plates per donor. Overall study findings and caveats: Estimated richness values were generally larger in naive subsets than in memory subsets.

In the case of this clone: Its specificity is not known.

Naive-designated CD8 cells lacked CD45RO, were positively enriched for CCR7, and omitted terminally differentiated effector memory CD45RA+ cells. Profiling relied on immunoSEQ multiplex PCR, and the TCRdb table lists in-frame clones only, not all of them. The table has some 2,100,000 clones, approximately 94% seen once; the top ten hold 1.5% to 2%. The CDR3 sequence is 13 residues long. Germline assignment: CDR1 LNHNV and CDR2 YYDKDF (reference sequence). Trimming stripped 0 bases from V and 1 base from J, with 1 base between. This clonotype originated in a man between 18 and 35 years old in good health. Some clones in this sample may be carry-over from other donors' samples. The V and J genes are TRBV15 and TRBJ2-1; D not resolved. Sequencing was carried out using naive CD8+ T cells from PBMCs. The CDR3: CATSRESYNEQFF. The CDR3, as DNA: TGTGCCACCAGCAGAGAATCCTACAATGAGCAGTTCTTC.